The 14 T cell receptor beta chains in this list originate from one sample, sequenced in a study. Each CDR3 protein gets one entry after TCRdb re-called the 5' RACE reads with MiXCR. The sample contains approximately 8,600 distinct CDR3 sequences, 16% of which appear only once. Material: memory CD4+ T cells sorted from blood. Described subset: memory CD4+ T cells, CD4+CD45RO+CD25-. The receptor source for this set is a female donor with breast cancer.

The CDR3 region is CASSREERVNYGYTF. CDR3 in DNA: TGCGCCAGCAGCCGAGAGGAGAGGGTCAACTATGGCTACACCTTC. The chain has TRBV4-1 and TRBJ1-2; D gene uncertain. CDR3 size: 15 residues. The germline V gene has CDR1 MGHRA and CDR2 YSYEKL. Trimming shortened V by 4 bases and J by 2 bases, and 14 bases separated the two germline ends.

The rearrangement joins TRBV5-1 to TRBJ2-3; 7 bases align to TRBD1. The J segment lost 4 bases and the V segment lost 4 bases, leaving 9 bases of the junction unmatched. The CDR3 extends over 15 amino acids. The germline gives CDR1 SGHRS, CDR2 YFSETQ. The CDR3 region has the DNA TGCGCCAGCAGCCCGACAGGGAATCGGGCAGATACGCAGTATTTT. Translating it yields CASSPTGNRADTQYF.

Concerning this clonotype itself: This may stem from a read error, because a much larger clone lies one nucleotide away. V is TRBV11-2 and J is TRBJ1-1, with unresolved D. Germline lookup yields CDR1 SGHAT and CDR2 FQNNGV. This CDR3 comprises 15 residues. The CDR3 spells CASSLVRWENTEASF. DNA of the CDR3: TGTGCCAGCAGCTTAGTCCGGTGGGAGAACACTGAAGCTTCCTTT.

This clonotype was found a few times. Since a much larger clone is just one base distant, this may be a read error. The gene calls are TRBV5-6 and TRBJ2-3, with D hard to call. CDR1 SGHDT and CDR2 YYEEEE come from the germline V gene. This CDR3 comprises 14 residues. The CDR3 DNA reads as TGTGCCGGCAGCTTAGCTCCTTTGGGAGATACGCAGTATTTT. Amino acids: CAGSLAPLGDTQYF.

This clonotype is deemed medium-sized (0.01 to 0.1%). The chain has TRBV5-1 and TRBJ2-2; 7 bases are shared with TRBD1. The CDR3 totals 16 residues. V lost 0 bases and J lost 6; bases outside the gene matches: 8. The germline V gene encodes CDR1 SGHRS and CDR2 YFSETQ. The CDR3 is CASSLALSGTAGELFF. The CDR3 coding sequence is TGCGCCAGCAGCTTGGCCCTTTCAGGGACAGCCGGGGAGCTGTTTTTT.

The chain is built from TRBV20-1 and TRBJ2-1, with a possible D match to TRBD2 (6 bases). This CDR3 has 13 amino acids. Between the trimmed V and J ends, which lost 6 bases and 7 bases, there was a span of 16 bases. From germline, CDR1 is DFQATT and CDR2 SNEGSKA (reference sequence). This CDR3 is CSALGPGLNEQFF. The DNA of the CDR3 is TGCAGTGCCCTCGGTCCGGGACTGAATGAGCAGTTCTTC.

This clonotype appeared many times. V usage is TRBV9 and J usage is TRBJ2-2; 10 nucleotides align to TRBD1. The germline V gene has CDR1 SGDLS and CDR2 YYNGEE. V lost 4 bases, J lost 6 bases, and 3 bases stayed unmatched. This CDR3 comprises 14 residues. The CDR3 reads CASSRQGAAGELFF. The CDR3, as DNA: TGTGCCAGCAGCAGACAGGGGGCGGCCGGGGAGCTGTTTTTT.

By sample fraction, this clonotype is medium-sized. This chain links TRBV5-5 with TRBJ1-2, with D uncertain. Trimming left V 0 bases short and J 8 bases short, with 8 bases between. This CDR3 has 12 amino acids. Germline loops: CDR1 SGHKS, CDR2 YYEKEE (reference sequence). The DNA of the CDR3 is TGTGCCAGCAGCTTGGGGCCGGGGGGCTACACCTTC. This encodes CASSLGPGGYTF.

This clonotype is medium-sized by share. V gene TRBV20-1 combines with J gene TRBJ1-1, with a possible D match to TRBD1 (5 bases). Trimming cost V 6 bases and J 5 bases, with 28 bases left between them. This CDR3 spans 17 amino acids. Per germline, CDR1 DFQATT and CDR2 SNEGSKA (reference sequence). CDR3 coding DNA: TGCAGTGCCTCTGGCCAGGGAGGGAAAGGCGGAAGAACTGAAGCTTTCTTT. It yields the protein CSASGQGGKGGRTEAFF.

Sample share makes this clonotype medium-sized (0.01 to 0.1%). This sequence joins TRBV9 and TRBJ2-5; D gene uncertain. There are 15 residues in the CDR3. In germline, CDR1 is SGDLS, CDR2 YYNGEE. The V and J ends lost 0 bases and 2 bases respectively, with 11 bases between them. CDR3 DNA: TGTGCCAGCAGCGTAGGGGTGGGGAAACAAGAGACCCAGTACTTC. Residues: CASSVGVGKQETQYF.

The chain employs TRBV3-1 and TRBJ2-3; D gene uncertain. V dropped 1 base and J dropped 6 bases, with 8 bases sitting between them. The length of the CDR3 is 13 residues. CDR1 is LGHDT, CDR2 YNNKEL, per germline (reference sequence). CDR3 loop: CASSQGSQDTQYF. DNA of the CDR3: TGTGCCAGCAGCCAAGGAAGTCAGGATACGCAGTATTTT.

This clonotype is judged medium-sized. The J gene is TRBJ2-4, the V gene TRBV6-2 or TRBV6-3; a possible D gene is TRBD2 (5 bases). Germline-derived CDR1 and CDR2 are MNHEY and SVGEGT. Trimming stripped 0 bases from V and 8 bases from J, with 8 bases between. The CDR3 covers 13 residues. The CDR3 region has the DNA TGTGCCAGCAGTTACTCGAGGGTCCACATTCAGTACTTC. It is translated as CASSYSRVHIQYF.

This clonotype counts as medium-sized (0.01 to 0.1%). The CDR3 region is CASSHGTSGGYEQYF. CDR3 sequence (DNA): TGTGCCAGCAGCCACGGGACTAGCGGGGGCTACGAGCAGTACTTC. This chain joins TRBV4-2 and TRBJ2-7; 14 positions agree with TRBD2. The germline gives CDR1 LGHNA, CDR2 YNFKEQ. CDR3 length equals 15 residues. V shed 3 bases, J shed 3 bases, and the junction held 1 base outside the gene matches.

This clonotype is labeled medium-sized. The J gene is TRBJ2-2, the V gene TRBV6-2 or TRBV6-3; D is undetermined. The CDR3 is made up of 14 amino acids. V shed 8 bases and J shed 3 bases, with 13 bases lying between them. Germline values: CDR1 MNHEY, CDR2 SVGEGT. The CDR3: CASGQNYYTGELFF. DNA of the CDR3: TGTGCCAGCGGCCAGAATTATTACACCGGGGAGCTGTTTTTT.